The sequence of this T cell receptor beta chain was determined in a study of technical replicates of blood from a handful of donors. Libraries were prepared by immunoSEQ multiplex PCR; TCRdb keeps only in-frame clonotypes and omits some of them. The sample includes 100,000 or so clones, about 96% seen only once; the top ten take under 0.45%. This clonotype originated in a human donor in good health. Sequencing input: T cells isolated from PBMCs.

In DNA, the CDR3 is TGTGCCAGCAGCCAAGATACCATCCTAGCGGGAGACTTCGGGACCCAGTACTTC. It specifies CASSQDTILAGDFGTQYF. V is TRBV14 and J is TRBJ2-5, with TRBD2 matching 10 bases. Looked up from germline, CDR1 is SGHDN and CDR2 is FVKESK. The CDR3 runs 18 residues. With 0 bases clipped from V and 7 bases from J, the junction kept 14 bases outside the gene matches.